The 18 T cell receptor beta chains listed next were all sequenced from one sample in a study of T cell responses to AZD1222 COVID-19 vaccine. Clones were read by immunoSEQ multiplex PCR, and TCRdb kept only the in-frame ones, dropping some. The sample has some 180,000 clones; approximately 90% are singletons. Specimen: peripheral blood, collected 28 days after the second AZD1222 dose. Source of these receptors: an adult who received the AZD1222 COVID-19 vaccine.

The V and J genes are TRBV9 and TRBJ2-7; D gene ambiguous. CDR3 length equals 14 residues. From germline, CDR1 is SGDLS and CDR2 YYNGEE. V shed 0 bases and J shed 4 bases, with 11 bases lying between them. The CDR3 DNA follows: TGTGCCAGCAGCGTAGGAGGTCCAGGATACGAGCAGTACTTC. Residues: CASSVGGPGYEQYF. Full variable domain (outside the CDR3, taken from reference TRBV9 and TRBJ2-7): DSGVTQTPKHLITATGQRVTLRCSPRSGDLSVYWYQQSLDQGLQFLIQYYNGEERAKGNILERFSAQQFPDLHSELNLSSLELGDSALYFCASSVGGPGYEQYFGPGTRLTVT.

As concerns this clone: Additional DNA sequences in this sample encode the identical CDR3. The genes are TRBV5-1 and TRBJ1-3; D not certain. Between the trimmed V and J ends, which lost 0 bases and 0 bases, there was a span of 4 bases. Germline V gene sequence: CDR1 SGHRS, CDR2 YFSETQ. CDR3 size: 14 residues. For the CDR3, the DNA is TGCGCCAGCAGCTTGGCCGCCTCTGGAAACACCATATATTTT. Protein sequence: CASSLAASGNTIYF.

This clone was seen only once. The chain employs TRBV19 and TRBJ2-1; TRBD1 matches at 11 bases. V gave up 2 bases and J gave up 5 bases; unmatched junction bases: 11. The CDR3 runs 18 residues. Looked up from germline, CDR1 is LNHDA and CDR2 is SQIVND (reference sequence). The CDR3 reads CASSISGQGVGGHNEQFF. Written as DNA, the CDR3 is TGTGCCAGTAGTATATCGGGACAGGGGGTTGGGGGCCACAATGAGCAGTTCTTC. Drawing the rest from reference TRBV19 and TRBJ2-1, the complete variable domain is DGGITQSPKYLFRKEGQNVTLSCEQNLNHDAMYWYRQDPGQGLRLIYYSQIVNDFQKGDIAEGYSVSREKKESFPLTVTSAQKNPTAFYLCASSISGQGVGGHNEQFFGPGTRLTVL.

This sequence joins TRBV18 and TRBJ1-2, with 7 bases aligning to TRBD1. CDR3 length: 14 residues. Germline CDR1 KGHSH, CDR2 LQKENI. V gave up 3 bases and J gave up 4 bases; unmatched junction bases: 5. CDR3 amino acids: CASSPGTETYGYTF. The CDR3 DNA follows: TGTGCCAGCTCACCGGGGACAGAGACCTATGGCTACACCTTC.

This chain connects TRBV5-6 to TRBJ1-4, with D possibly matching TRBD1 (6 bases). V dropped 0 bases and J dropped 8 bases, with 11 bases sitting between them. CDR1 is SGHDT, CDR2 YYEEEE, per germline. This CDR3 spans 14 amino acids. The CDR3 DNA reads as TGTGCCAGCAGCTTGGGGGGGCGCAGAGAAAAACTGTTTTTT. Protein sequence: CASSLGGRREKLFF.

J is TRBJ1-1 and V is TRBV29-1; TRBD1 might be the D (6 bases). Germline values: CDR1 SQVTM, CDR2 ANQGSEA. Trimming took 5 bases from V and 1 from J, leaving 11 bases between them. The CDR3 extends over 13 amino acids. In DNA, the CDR3 is TGCAGCGTTTACGACAGGCCGAACACTGAAGCTTTCTTT. It yields the protein CSVYDRPNTEAFF.

The CDR3 protein is CASRGTDNSPLHF. CDR3 coding DNA: TGCGCCAGCAGGGGGACAGACAATTCACCCCTCCACTTT. The rearrangement joins TRBV10-2 to TRBJ1-6; the match to TRBD1 covers 7 bases. Germline V gene sequence: CDR1 WSHSY, CDR2 SAAADI. Trimming at V came to 6 bases and at J to 7 bases, leaving 3 bases not matched to a gene. The length of the CDR3 is 13 residues.

This clone showed up just once. This chain links TRBV19 with TRBJ1-5, with 8 bases that match TRBD1. Germline-derived CDR1 and CDR2 are LNHDA and SQIVND (reference sequence). With V trimmed by 5 bases and J by 3 bases, 6 bases remained unmatched. The length of the CDR3 is 15 residues. Here the CDR3 DNA reads TGTGCCAGTAGTCTCCGGACAGGGCCCAATCAGCCCCAGCATTTT. Protein product: CASSLRTGPNQPQHF.

Comment on this clone: At the DNA level, this CDR3 is encoded by other sequences in the same sample as well. The chain couples TRBV27 to TRBJ1-5; unclear D gene. The CDR3 is made up of 13 amino acids. Trimming cost V 2 bases and J 1 base, with 3 bases left between them. Germline assignment: CDR1 MNHEY and CDR2 SMNVEV (reference sequence). The CDR3 region is CASSLGSNQPQHF. The CDR3 bases are TGTGCCAGCAGTTTAGGAAGCAATCAGCCCCAGCATTTT.

This sequence joins TRBV7-9 and TRBJ2-7; 8 bases fit TRBD2. V gave up 4 bases and J gave up 5 bases; unmatched junction bases: 13. This CDR3 region has 16 residues. CDR1 is SEHNR and CDR2 is FQNEAQ in the germline V gene (reference sequence). The CDR3 coding sequence is TGTGCCAGCAGCTCCGGGGGGGGAAGGTTAAAGGACGAGCAGTACTTC. This encodes CASSSGGGRLKDEQYF.

This chain uses TRBV9 with TRBJ1-1, with D possibly matching TRBD1 (6 bases). CDR1 SGDLS and CDR2 YYNGEE come from the germline V gene. The CDR3 covers 16 residues. V was cut by 6 bases and J by 3 bases, with 21 bases left in between. The chain's CDR3 is CASTPSPGTPYTEAFF. The CDR3 nucleotides are TGTGCCAGCACCCCTTCACCTGGGACACCCTACACTGAAGCTTTCTTT.

The chain joins TRBV18 to TRBJ2-7; 7 nucleotides align to TRBD2. Germline assignment: CDR1 KGHSH and CDR2 LQKENI. V gave up 0 bases and J gave up 4 bases; unmatched junction bases: 6. The CDR3 is 15 amino acids. CDR3 amino acids: CASSPPSAGEYEQYF. The DNA for the CDR3 is TGTGCCAGCTCACCACCCTCGGCGGGAGAGTACGAGCAGTACTTC.

The chain links TRBV5-1 to TRBJ2-7; D possibly uses TRBD1 or TRBD2 (5 bases each). The CDR3 loop spans 15 amino acids. CDR1 and CDR2 (germline): SGHRS, YFSETQ. The V gene lost 0 bases and the J gene lost 3 bases, with 13 bases spanning the gap. CDR3 nucleotide sequence: TGCGCCAGCAGCTTGGCGGGGACCCTAGGCTACGAGCAGTACTTC. Translating it yields CASSLAGTLGYEQYF.

The rearrangement links TRBV5-4 to TRBJ1-2; TRBD1 aligns across 9 bases. Germline assignment: CDR1 SGHNT and CDR2 YYREEE (reference sequence). J was trimmed by 4 bases and V by 1 base; bases with no gene match: 5. This CDR3 is 15 amino acids long. The CDR3 sequence is CASSLPGQGAYGYTF. The CDR3, as DNA: TGTGCCAGCAGCTTGCCGGGACAGGGAGCCTATGGCTACACCTTC. Drawing the rest from reference TRBV5-4 and TRBJ1-2, the complete variable domain is ETGVTQSPTHLIKTRGQQVTLRCSSQSGHNTVSWYQQALGQGPQFIFQYYREEENGRGNFPPRFSGLQFPNYSSELNVNALELDDSALYLCASSLPGQGAYGYTFGSGTRLTVV.

This chain uses TRBV2 with TRBJ1-2, with D uncertain. This CDR3 has 16 residues. V shed 7 bases and J shed 5 bases, with 23 bases lying between them. Germline V lookup: CDR1 SNHLY, CDR2 FYNNEI. CDR3 residues: CASNPHGNVGSYGYTF. The CDR3 DNA sequence: TGTGCCAGCAACCCCCACGGGAACGTAGGGAGTTATGGCTACACCTTC.

The chain is built from TRBV6-6 and TRBJ1-1; TRBD1 agrees at 10 bases. Germline trimming cut 5 bases from V and 0 bases from J; bases unmatched to any gene: 12. The germline V gene encodes CDR1 MNHNY and CDR2 SVGAGI (reference sequence). This CDR3 region has 18 residues. CDR3 loop: CASSLPSGTGVMNTEAFF. CDR3 coding DNA: TGTGCCAGCAGTCTTCCCTCCGGGACAGGGGTTATGAACACTGAAGCTTTCTTT.

V usage is TRBV12-2 and J usage is TRBJ1-5; TRBD1 was called by the table and not checked on the DNA. TRBV12-2 is noted as a pseudogene. The CDR3 has 13 amino acids. The CDR3 sequence is CASRFQCNQPQHF. CDR3 nucleotide sequence: TGTGCAAGTCGCTTTCAGTGCAATCAGCCCCAGCATTTT.

The chain couples TRBV9 to TRBJ1-2; D unclear. In germline, CDR1 is SGDLS, CDR2 YYNGEE. The ends were cut back, 0 bases at V and 4 bases at J, with 13 bases in the middle. CDR3 length: 15 residues. The CDR3 sequence: CASSVDLGSVYGYTF. DNA of the CDR3: TGTGCCAGCAGCGTAGATCTGGGATCAGTCTATGGCTACACCTTC.